This T cell receptor beta chain was sequenced during a study of T cell repertoires in cytomegalovirus infection. Overall study findings and caveats: Dominating the ex vivo response were HLA-C-restricted CMV-specific TCR beta clonotypes.

TCRdb analysed the reads with MiXCR anew, one entry per CDR3 protein. The sample lists about 68,000 distinct CDR3 sequences; 20% to 25% were seen once. The CDR3 extends over 15 amino acids. V lost 3 bases to trimming and J lost 6 bases, with 17 bases between them. In this sample, this clonotype turned up a few times. The antigen remains unidentified. V is TRBV12-3 or TRBV12-4 and J is TRBJ1-1; maybe TRBD1 (6 bases). The sample taken for sequencing was PBMCs, sequenced either directly or after in vitro stimulation (not recorded which). The sequence came from a human donor in good health (CMV status not recorded). Some clones in this sample may be carry-over from other donors' samples. This CDR3 is CASSFRGHGSAEAFF. The CDR3 DNA follows: TGTGCCAGCAGTTTCCGGGGGCACGGGTCGGCTGAAGCTTTCTTT.